A selection of T cell receptor beta chains follows, all from one sample in a study of blood T cell repertoires in COVID-19. TCRdb's table, derived via immunoSEQ multiplex PCR, lists solely in-frame clones and lacks some. The sample shows 210,000 or so clones, over 75% of them seen only once. Sequencing used peripheral blood. All receptors come from a human donor in a cohort sampled during active COVID-19. The CDR3 runs from the conserved cysteine through the conserved F or W. Some rows mark clone size as missing; the rest say once, few, many or name a class of expanded clone.

j_call v_call clone_size cdr3_aa
TRBJ1-4 TRBV5-6 - CASSLTYNEKLFF
TRBJ2-7 TRBV7-2 - CASSAREKYEQYF
TRBJ1-2 TRBV7-3 - CASSPQQGYGYTF
TRBJ1-1 TRBV9 - CASSVGLNRRDRDAEAFF
TRBJ1-2 TRBV6-1 - CASSEDRGGSYYGYTF
TRBJ2-1 TRBV15 - CATSRVPREGNEQFF
TRBJ1-2 TRBV7-3 - CASSLRQGDGYTF
TRBJ1-1 TRBV18 once CASSPLDRGAEAFF
TRBJ2-7 TRBV28 once CASSLSPRYEQYF
TRBJ1-5 TRBV30 - CASARGSNQPQHF
TRBJ1-1 TRBV4-2 - CASSQDYSNTEAFF
TRBJ1-1 TRBV4-3 - CASSQASLNTEAFF
TRBJ1-1 TRBV6-5 - CASRQGGTEAFF
TRBJ1-5 TRBV7-2 once CASSPGGSNQPQHF
TRBJ1-1 TRBV19 - CASTGRGLSSDTEAFF
TRBJ1-5 TRBV28 once CASSLVRWAPHQPQHF
TRBJ2-7 TRBV3-1/TRBV3-2 once CASSLGSAGRRQYF
TRBJ2-7 TRBV18 - CASSGQGGSYEQYF
TRBJ1-1 TRBV30 - CAWSPGLNTEAFF
TRBJ2-2 TRBV29-1 - CSVVGGRLSGELFF
TRBJ1-6 TRBV9 few CASSVAPDSPLHF
TRBJ2-7 TRBV7-9 - CASSSQAGGSYEQYF
TRBJ2-3 TRBV24-1 - CATSDYGGSSDTQYF
TRBJ2-7 TRBV19 - CASSIGLAGGYEQYF
TRBJ2-1 TRBV15 few CATSKTSEQVINEQFF
TRBJ2-5 TRBV24-1 once CATSEPYRGRETQYF
TRBJ2-7 TRBV5-4 - CAWEGRALEQYF
TRBJ1-2 TRBV30 - CAWSVQGGYGYTF
TRBJ1-2 TRBV27 - CASSPDRVYGYTF
TRBJ2-7 TRBV6-2/TRBV6-3 - CASSYAGISGIYEQYF
TRBJ1-4 TRBV19 - CASSIWTGGRNEKLFF
TRBJ2-3 TRBV6-5 few CASSSPGFTDTQYF
TRBJ2-7 TRBV9 - CASSVGGKSYEQYF
TRBJ1-2 TRBV3-1/TRBV3-2 - CASSQEGDTLSFYGYTF
TRBJ2-6 TRBV19 few CASQSGANVLTF
TRBJ2-2 TRBV15 - CATSTAPEDTGELFF
TRBJ2-4 TRBV21-1 - CASSKVNGVLAKNIQYF
TRBJ1-5 TRBV6-5 - CASRTDRGNQPQHF
TRBJ1-4 TRBV10-3 - CAIRQGYTPTNEKLFF
TRBJ2-3 TRBV7-6 - CASSSAMLTSGRAEVTDTQYF
TRBJ1-4 TRBV27 medium-sized CASSLGQATNEKLFF
TRBJ1-5 TRBV27 - CASSLTGKGTQPQHF
TRBJ2-7 TRBV29-1 few CSVEGDRDFYEQYF
TRBJ2-3 TRBV7-2 once CASSPPGLAGVGVGDTQYF
TRBJ2-7 TRBV5-1 - CASSWDRYEQYF
TRBJ2-7 TRBV5-1 - CASSFTGDSYEQYF
TRBJ1-1 TRBV7-9 - CASSNQRQGGTEAFF
TRBJ1-2 TRBV6-2/TRBV6-3 few CASSFGTGGRGYTF
TRBJ2-1 TRBV30 - CAWSVTSGGVRAYNEQFF
TRBJ2-7 TRBV5-1 - CASSSREGYEQYF
TRBJ2-1 TRBV3-1/TRBV3-2 few CASSQGGAGGDEQFF
TRBJ2-7 TRBV15 - CATSRDGPYEQYF
TRBJ1-1 TRBV28 - CASVPLNGAKTEAFF
TRBJ2-2 TRBV9 few CASTRAGDTGELFF
TRBJ2-7 TRBV6-2/TRBV6-3 - CASSYNFGGYEQYF
TRBJ2-1 TRBV24-1 once CATSDLTGGSYNEQFF
TRBJ1-1 TRBV19 - CGVQGNTEAFF